This T cell receptor (beta chain) was identified in a study of T cell repertoires and HLA-DP antigens. Sequencing used immunoSEQ multiplex PCR; TCRdb keeps in-frame clones, though not all of them. The sample shows around 100,000 clones, approximately 92% of them seen only once. About this clone itself: Its antigen remains unknown.

Sequencing was carried out using CD4+ T cells from PBMCs. The sequence was obtained from a young woman in good health and CMV-seronegative.

Here the CDR3 reads CASSGDRTMNTEAFF. DNA for the CDR3: TGTGCCAGCAGTGGAGACAGGACCATGAACACTGAAGCTTTCTTT. The chain has TRBV6-6 and TRBJ1-1; a possible D gene is TRBD1 (6 bases). V was trimmed by 5 bases and J by 0 bases, leaving 13 bases between them. Germline values: CDR1 MNHNY, CDR2 SVGAGI (reference sequence). The CDR3 loop spans 15 amino acids.